This T cell receptor beta chain was recovered during a study of OX40 agonist ivuxolimab in advanced cancers. For the study at large: Patients undergoing dose escalation presented with hepatocellular carcinoma, melanoma, renal cell or head and neck cancer. The study's findings and limits: CD4+ and CD8+ T cells in blood underwent clonal expansion by week 6 at 0.1 to 3.0 mg/kg.

Only in-frame clones appear in the TCRdb table, and some are missing; sequencing was by immunoSEQ multiplex PCR. The sample yields approximately 58,000 clones, approximately 88% seen once. Turning to this clone: Its antigen remains unidentified.

Trimming took 5 bases from V and 4 from J; bases not matched to a gene: 8. CDR1 is SEHNR and CDR2 is FQNEAQ in the germline V gene (reference sequence). This CDR3 region has 14 residues. The specimen was CD4+ or CD8+ T cells sorted from blood, collected in a trial of the OX40 agonist ivuxolimab. The TCR originated in an adult with an advanced solid tumor such as melanoma, head and neck, liver or kidney cancer. This sequence joins TRBV7-9 and TRBJ2-7, with TRBD2 matching 7 bases. The CDR3 loop is CASSHRGSGYEQYF. CDR3 in DNA: TGTGCCAGCAGCCATCGCGGTAGCGGGTACGAGCAGTACTTC.